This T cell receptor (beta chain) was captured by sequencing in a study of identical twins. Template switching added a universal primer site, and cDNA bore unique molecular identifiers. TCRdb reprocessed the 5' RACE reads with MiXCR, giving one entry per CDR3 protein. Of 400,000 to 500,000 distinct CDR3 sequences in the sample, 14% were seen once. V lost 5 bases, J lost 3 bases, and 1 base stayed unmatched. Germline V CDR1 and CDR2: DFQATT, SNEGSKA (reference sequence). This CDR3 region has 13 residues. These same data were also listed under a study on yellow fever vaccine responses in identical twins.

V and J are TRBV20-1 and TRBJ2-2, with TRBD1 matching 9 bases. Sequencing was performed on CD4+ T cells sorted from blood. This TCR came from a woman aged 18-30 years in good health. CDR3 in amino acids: CSAWTGDTGELFF. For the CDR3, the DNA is TGCAGTGCTTGGACAGGGGACACCGGGGAGCTGTTTTTT.